The 20 T cell receptor beta chains below all came from one sample that was sequenced in a study of OX40 agonist ivuxolimab in advanced cancers. Libraries were prepared by immunoSEQ multiplex PCR; TCRdb keeps only in-frame clonotypes and omits some of them. The sample yields roughly 130,000 clones, roughly 95% seen once. The sequencing here drew on CD4+ or CD8+ T cells sorted from blood, taken in a trial of the OX40 agonist ivuxolimab. The origin of the receptors is an adult with an advanced solid tumor such as melanoma, head and neck, liver or kidney cancer.

The J gene is TRBJ1-1, the V gene TRBV19, with TRBD1 matching 11 bases. Trimming removed 5 bases from V and 2 bases from J; junction bases left unmatched: 10. There are 17 residues in the CDR3. Germline values: CDR1 LNHDA, CDR2 SQIVND (reference sequence). The CDR3 nucleotides read TGTGCCAGTAGTGCTCGGGACAGGGGGTTTGCTAACACTGAAGCTTTCTTT. It encodes CASSARDRGFANTEAFF. The full variable domain, its missing parts supplied by reference TRBV19 and TRBJ1-1, is DGGITQSPKYLFRKEGQNVTLSCEQNLNHDAMYWYRQDPGQGLRLIYYSQIVNDFQKGDIAEGYSVSREKKESFPLTVTSAQKNPTAFYLCASSARDRGFANTEAFFGQGTRLTVV.

The chain has TRBV28 and TRBJ2-3; unclear D gene. Deletions cut 6 bases from V and 0 bases from J, with 7 bases between. CDR1 is MDHEN, CDR2 SYDVKM, per germline. The CDR3 totals 13 residues. The CDR3 here is CASSSHSTDTQYF. The CDR3 nucleotides read TGTGCCAGCAGCTCGCATAGCACAGATACGCAGTATTTT.

The chain has TRBV6-5 and TRBJ2-3, with 7 bases that match TRBD1. The V and J ends lost 4 bases and 0 bases, in that order; junction bases with no gene match: 7. The CDR3 is 16 residues long. Germline lookup yields CDR1 MNHEY and CDR2 SVGAGI. This CDR3 is CASSSPAGGSTDTQYF. CDR3 DNA: TGTGCCAGCAGTTCCCCAGCAGGGGGTAGCACAGATACGCAGTATTTT.

The V gene is TRBV6-5, the J gene TRBJ1-2; TRBD1 aligns across 8 bases. From germline, CDR1 is MNHEY and CDR2 SVGAGI. The CDR3 has 14 residues. V lost 6 bases to trimming and J lost 7 bases; unmatched junction nucleotides: 10. The CDR3 nucleotides are TGTGCCAGCAGGCTACCCGGACAGGGAACTGGCTACACCTTC. This translates into CASRLPGQGTGYTF.

The genes are TRBV19 and TRBJ1-3, with a possible D match to TRBD1 (6 bases). Deletions cut 11 bases from V and 0 bases from J, with 11 bases between. The length of the CDR3 is 13 residues. CDR1 is LNHDA, CDR2 SQIVND, per germline (reference sequence). CDR3 bases: TGTGCCTCTACAGGGCTCTCTGGAAACACCATATATTTT. Its translation: CASTGLSGNTIYF.

The CDR3 spells CASSGPRGRGAGEAFF. CDR3 DNA: TGTGCCAGCAGCGGCCCTCGGGGAAGAGGGGCGGGTGAAGCTTTCTTT. This chain uses TRBV9 with TRBJ1-1, with D perhaps matching TRBD1 (5 bases). The CDR3 covers 16 residues. The germline V gene encodes CDR1 SGDLS and CDR2 YYNGEE. V was pared by 3 bases and J by 7 bases, with 22 bases between.

The rearrangement links TRBV6-6 to TRBJ2-7, with D possibly being TRBD2 (7 bases). V was cut by 4 bases and J by 4 bases, with 14 bases left in between. CDR1 is MNHNY, CDR2 SVGAGI, per germline (reference sequence). CDR3 size: 14 residues. The CDR3: CASSSPRGGYEQYF. The CDR3 region has the DNA TGTGCCAGCAGTTCACCGAGGGGGGGGTACGAGCAGTACTTC.

The chain has TRBV6-5 and TRBJ2-5, with D unresolved. Looked up from germline, CDR1 is MNHEY and CDR2 is SVGAGI. The CDR3 is made up of 13 amino acids. The germline V and J ends were trimmed by 2 bases and 2 bases, with 6 bases remaining between them. CDR3 sequence reads: CASSYRAQETQYF. The CDR3 nucleotides are TGTGCCAGCAGTTACAGGGCTCAAGAGACCCAGTACTTC.

This chain joins TRBV9 and TRBJ2-2; the D gene is possibly TRBD1 (5 bases). V was cut by 0 bases and J by 3 bases, with 12 bases left in between. The CDR3 extends over 16 amino acids. Germline V gene lookup returns CDR1 SGDLS and CDR2 YYNGEE. The CDR3 sequence: CASSVVLGRDTGELFF. As DNA, the CDR3 is TGTGCCAGCAGCGTAGTTTTGGGCAGGGACACCGGGGAGCTGTTTTTT. The full variable domain, with the rest looked up from reference TRBV9 and TRBJ2-2, is DSGVTQTPKHLITATGQRVTLRCSPRSGDLSVYWYQQSLDQGLQFLIQYYNGEERAKGNILERFSAQQFPDLHSELNLSSLELGDSALYFCASSVVLGRDTGELFFGEGSRLTVL.

The chain combines TRBV7-1 with TRBJ1-2; D is unresolved. TRBV7-1 is identified as an open reading frame with a role that is uncertain. The V gene lost 4 bases and the J gene lost 6 bases, with 12 bases spanning the gap. The CDR3 is 13 residues long. CDR3: CASSLELQHGYTF. CDR3 nucleotides: TGTGCCAGCAGCTTAGAATTGCAACATGGCTACACCTTC.

The chain joins TRBV5-1 to TRBJ2-7; D gene ambiguous. Between the trimmed V and J ends, which lost 0 bases and 0 bases, there was a span of 13 bases. The CDR3 totals 16 residues. Germline CDR1 and CDR2: SGHRS and YFSETQ. The CDR3, as DNA: TGCGCCAGCAGCTTGGGAGACGGAAGAGCCTCCTACGAGCAGTACTTC. This encodes CASSLGDGRASYEQYF.

The V call is TRBV28, the J call TRBJ1-3, with 9 bases fitting TRBD1. Germline V lookup: CDR1 MDHEN, CDR2 SYDVKM. There are 16 residues in the CDR3. Germline trimming cut 3 bases from V and 4 bases from J; bases unmatched to any gene: 7. CDR3 nucleotides: TGTGCCAGCAGTTTCCCTTTAGGGACAGGGGGAAACACCATATATTTT. It specifies CASSFPLGTGGNTIYF.

V gene TRBV7-2 combines with J gene TRBJ2-1, with TRBD2 matching 7 bases. V shed 5 bases and J 6 bases; nucleotides not matched to a gene: 13. The CDR3 spans 16 residues. Germline loops: CDR1 SGHTA, CDR2 FQGNSA. CDR3 nucleotides: TGTGCCAGCAGCCCCGTTCGTGGGAGGGCCCTCAATGAGCAGTTCTTC. It encodes CASSPVRGRALNEQFF.

The V call is TRBV5-6, the J call TRBJ1-2, with D tentatively TRBD1 (6 bases). CDR1 and CDR2 (germline): SGHDT, YYEEEE. The V end was cut by 4 bases, the J end by 5 bases, with 18 bases between. This CDR3 comprises 15 residues. The CDR3, as DNA: TGTGCCAGCAGCCATGGTCCGGGACAAGGATATGGCTACACCTTC. This encodes CASSHGPGQGYGYTF. Complete variable domain (other parts from reference TRBV5-6 and TRBJ1-2): DAGVTQSPTHLIKTRGQQVTLRCSPKSGHDTVSWYQQALGQGPQFIFQYYEEEERQRGNFPDRFSGHQFPNYSSELNVNALLLGDSALYLCASSHGPGQGYGYTFGSGTRLTVV.

The chain links TRBV5-1 to TRBJ2-2; 9 bases are a match to TRBD2. Per germline, CDR1 SGHRS and CDR2 YFSETQ. CDR3 length: 15 amino acids. V shed 6 bases, J shed 5 bases, and the junction held 8 bases outside the gene matches. The DNA of the CDR3 is TGCGCCAGCACTCCCGCGGGGGGGCTGACCGGGGAGCTGTTTTTT. Protein product: CASTPAGGLTGELFF. The complete variable domain, with remaining parts taken from reference TRBV5-1 and TRBJ2-2, reads KAGVTQTPRYLIKTRGQQVTLSCSPISGHRSVSWYQQTPGQGLQFLFEYFSETQRNKGNFPGRFSGRQFSNSRSEMNVSTLELGDSALYLCASTPAGGLTGELFFGEGSRLTVL.

This clone was recorded a few times. The chain is built from TRBV28 and TRBJ1-5, with D unresolved. Trimming removed 3 bases at V and 6 bases at J, with 3 bases between. This CDR3 is 11 amino acids long. Per germline, CDR1 MDHEN and CDR2 SYDVKM. CDR3 amino acids: CASSFSQPQHF. CDR3 coding DNA: TGTGCCAGCAGTTTCAGTCAGCCCCAGCATTTT.

The gene calls are TRBV7-2 and TRBJ2-5; maybe TRBD2 (5 bases). In germline, CDR1 is SGHTA, CDR2 FQGNSA. The CDR3 loop spans 17 amino acids. Deletions cut 1 base from V and 4 bases from J, with 19 bases between. The CDR3 sequence is CASSLGMVVGGGETQYF. The CDR3 region has the DNA TGTGCCAGCAGCTTAGGGATGGTGGTCGGAGGAGGAGAGACCCAGTACTTC.

V and J are TRBV6-6 and TRBJ2-5, with unresolved D. V was pared by 2 bases and J by 0 bases, with 4 bases between. The CDR3 contains 13 residues. Germline assignment: CDR1 MNHNY and CDR2 SVGAGI (reference sequence). In DNA form, the CDR3 reads TGTGCCAGCAGTTACCCCAACCAAGAGACCCAGTACTTC. Amino acids: CASSYPNQETQYF.

The chain joins TRBV28 to TRBJ2-5; D is tentatively TRBD1 or TRBD2 (5 bases each). Germline V CDR1 and CDR2: MDHEN, SYDVKM. Trimming left V 1 base short and J 5 bases short, with 11 bases between. This CDR3 is 14 amino acids long. The CDR3 is CASSLFWGGETQYF. In nucleotides, the CDR3 is TGTGCCAGCAGTTTATTCTGGGGCGGGGAGACCCAGTACTTC.

V is TRBV28 and J is TRBJ1-1; weak D call: TRBD1 (5 bases). There are 14 residues in the CDR3. V shed 2 bases and J shed 0 bases, with 7 bases lying between them. Germline V gene sequence: CDR1 MDHEN, CDR2 SYDVKM. This CDR3 reads CASSLGGVNTEAFF. CDR3 in DNA: TGTGCCAGCAGTTTAGGGGGGGTGAACACTGAAGCTTTCTTT. Full variable domain (rest looked up from reference TRBV28 and TRBJ1-1): DVKVTQSSRYLVKRTGEKVFLECVQDMDHENMFWYRQDPGLGLRLIYFSYDVKMKEKGDIPEGYSVSREKKERFSLILESASTNQTSMYLCASSLGGVNTEAFFGQGTRLTVV.